The 32 T cell receptor beta chains in this list originate from one sample, sequenced in a study of blood T cells in healthy people across ages. The use of a sample-barcoded 5' primer and a J-beta primer mix characterized a second PCR of about 7 to 12 cycles. TCRdb redid the calling of the 5' RACE reads with MiXCR, one entry per CDR3 protein. This sample carries some 1.6 million distinct CDR3 sequences, almost 35% of them seen once, and the ten largest clones take about 10%. Sequenced sample: blood. The source of these receptors is a woman aged 25 to 39 in good health.

The chain combines TRBV28 with TRBJ2-5; D might be TRBD1 (6 bases). Germline CDR1 and CDR2: MDHEN and SYDVKM. Trimming took 2 bases from V and 5 from J, leaving 21 bases between them. The CDR3 runs to 17 residues. DNA of the CDR3: TGTGCCAGCAGTTTACGTAGGGGGAGCTCAACGGAGGAGACCCAGTACTTC. Protein product: CASSLRRGSSTEETQYF.

This clonotype was counted between two and nine times. The genes are TRBV30 and TRBJ2-7; D ambiguous. The CDR3 covers 14 residues. Trimming removed 0 bases from V and 5 bases from J, with 14 bases in between. The germline V gene has CDR1 GTSNPN and CDR2 SVGIG (reference sequence). In DNA form, the CDR3 reads TGTGCCTGGAGTGTTGAGAGCCCGTCCCACGAGCAGTACTTC. It translates to CAWSVESPSHEQYF.

A few counts support this clonotype. The chain links TRBV7-9 to TRBJ1-1; a weak D match, TRBD1 (5 bases). CDR1 is SEHNR and CDR2 is FQNEAQ in the germline V gene (reference sequence). There are 11 residues in the CDR3. Trimming cost V 3 bases and J 11 bases, with 10 bases left between them. The CDR3 bases are TGTGCCAGCAGCTTTTCCGGGGCGGCTTTCTTT. As protein: CASSFSGAAFF.

The chain recombines TRBV20-1 with TRBJ2-2; TRBD1 agrees at 8 bases. CDR1 and CDR2 from the germline V gene are DFQATT and SNEGSKA (reference sequence). The CDR3 has 15 amino acids. The V segment lost 6 bases and the J segment 4 bases; nucleotides outside the gene matches: 10. This chain's CDR3 is CSALNTGGSTGELFF. In nucleotides, the CDR3 is TGCAGTGCCCTGAACACAGGGGGAAGCACCGGGGAGCTGTTTTTT.

This clonotype has more than one count but fewer than ten. The V and J genes are TRBV20-1 and TRBJ2-7, with D unclear. Germline CDR1 reads DFQATT; CDR2 reads SNEGSKA (reference sequence). Trimming removed 7 bases at V and 3 bases at J, with 16 bases between. The CDR3 covers 13 residues. CDR3 sequence: CSVIPLVDYEQYF. In nucleotides, the CDR3 is TGCAGTGTTATCCCCCTGGTCGACTACGAGCAGTACTTC.

This clonotype was seen ten or more times. V usage is TRBV20-1 and J usage is TRBJ2-7; no clear D gene. The CDR3 is made up of 14 amino acids. Trimming shortened V by 0 bases and J by 0 bases, and 9 bases separated the two germline ends. The germline gives CDR1 DFQATT, CDR2 SNEGSKA (reference sequence). The CDR3: CSARELRVSYEQYF. Here the CDR3 DNA reads TGCAGTGCTAGAGAATTAAGGGTCTCCTACGAGCAGTACTTC.

This clonotype was seen a few times. The chain has TRBV12-3 or TRBV12-4 and TRBJ1-1, with no clear D. The CDR3 contains 15 residues. V was clipped by 7 bases and J by 1 base, with 16 bases between them. The CDR3 sequence: CASNRGGGPNTEAFF. In DNA form, the CDR3 reads TGTGCCAGCAATAGAGGCGGCGGGCCGAACACTGAAGCTTTCTTT.

V is TRBV27 and J is TRBJ2-1; TRBD2 might be the D (6 bases). This CDR3 comprises 16 residues. The germline gives CDR1 MNHEY, CDR2 SMNVEV (reference sequence). V was trimmed by 1 base and J by 0 bases, leaving 10 bases between them. The CDR3 protein is CASSLYLGSSYNEQFF. CDR3 nucleotides: TGTGCCAGCAGTTTATATCTCGGGAGCTCCTACAATGAGCAGTTCTTC.

This clonotype came up many times. The chain links TRBV3-1 to TRBJ2-6, with D uncertain. The germline CDR1 and CDR2 sequences are LGHDT and YNNKEL (reference sequence). V shed 4 bases and J shed 0 bases, with 4 bases lying between them. The CDR3 has 14 amino acids. The CDR3 here is CASSRTSGANVLTF. The CDR3 DNA reads TGTGCCAGCAGCCGAACCTCTGGGGCCAACGTCCTGACTTTC.

This clonotype was observed once. This sequence joins TRBV9 and TRBJ1-3, with unresolved D. CDR1 and CDR2 from the germline V gene are SGDLS and YYNGEE. This CDR3 region has 17 residues. Between the trimmed V and J ends, which lost 0 bases and 0 bases, there was a span of 13 bases. The CDR3 loop reads CASSVEEVTSSGNTIYF. The CDR3 coding sequence is TGTGCCAGCAGCGTAGAGGAGGTGACGAGCTCTGGAAACACCATATATTTT. Variable domain in full (rest from reference TRBV9 and TRBJ1-3): DSGVTQTPKHLITATGQRVTLRCSPRSGDLSVYWYQQSLDQGLQFLIQYYNGEERAKGNILERFSAQQFPDLHSELNLSSLELGDSALYFCASSVEEVTSSGNTIYFGEGSWLTVV.

The J gene is TRBJ1-5, the V gene TRBV20-1; possibly TRBD1 for D (6 bases). V was shortened by 0 bases and J by 0 bases, with 12 bases between the two germline ends. Germline values: CDR1 DFQATT, CDR2 SNEGSKA (reference sequence). The CDR3 is 16 amino acids. The CDR3 loop reads CSARDPRDNSNQPQHF. CDR3 nucleotides: TGCAGTGCTAGAGATCCCCGGGACAATAGCAATCAGCCCCAGCATTTT.

In its sample, this clonotype was seen a few times. The chain has TRBV28 and TRBJ1-5; D gene ambiguous. Germline V CDR1 and CDR2: MDHEN, SYDVKM. V lost 3 bases and J 0 bases, leaving 9 bases between the germline ends. This CDR3 has 15 residues. CDR3 region: CASSFSVYSNQPQHF. Here the CDR3 DNA reads TGTGCCAGCAGTTTTTCGGTCTATAGCAATCAGCCCCAGCATTTT.

This clonotype appeared a few times. J is TRBJ2-7 and V is TRBV6-1; TRBD1 matches at 10 bases. J lost 0 bases, V lost 6 bases, and 8 bases had no gene match. The CDR3 extends over 16 amino acids. Germline assignment: CDR1 MNHNS and CDR2 SASEGT. The CDR3 region has the DNA TGTGCCAGCAGCCCGGGACAGGGGCCCAGCTCCTACGAGCAGTACTTC. Amino acids: CASSPGQGPSSYEQYF.

About this clonotype: This may be a read error: a much more frequent sequence differs by one nucleotide. The genes are TRBV4-1 and TRBJ2-1; perhaps D is TRBD1 or TRBD2 (5 bases each). The end of the DNA aligns better with TRBJ2-7, so the J call may be wrong. Germline V gives CDR1 MGHRA, CDR2 YSYEKL. The CDR3 has 16 amino acids. The CDR3 sequence: CASSRGTASSYNEQYF. CDR3 nucleotides: TGCGCCAGCAGTCGAGGGACGGCTAGCTCCTACAATGAGCAGTACTTC.

This clonotype was seen at least ten times. The chain carries TRBV4-1 and TRBJ2-1; the D gene could be TRBD1 or TRBD2 (6 bases each). The CDR3 loop spans 17 amino acids. Trimming removed 0 bases at V and 1 base at J, with 13 bases between. Germline V gene lookup returns CDR1 MGHRA and CDR2 YSYEKL. The CDR3 region has the DNA TGCGCCAGCAGCCAAGAGGAAGGGGGGAGTTCCTACAATGAGCAGTTCTTC. This codes for CASSQEEGGSSYNEQFF.

This clonotype was seen a handful of times. The genes are TRBV20-1 and TRBJ2-5; D not certain. CDR1 and CDR2 (germline): DFQATT, SNEGSKA (reference sequence). The CDR3 has 13 residues. V shed 6 bases and J shed 5 bases, with 16 bases lying between them. Here the CDR3 reads CSATYTVGETQYF. The DNA of the CDR3 is TGCAGTGCCACATACACAGTTGGTGAGACCCAGTACTTC.

This clonotype was counted only a few times. The gene calls are TRBV20-1 and TRBJ1-2; 10 bases agree with TRBD1. CDR1 is DFQATT and CDR2 is SNEGSKA in the germline V gene (reference sequence). This CDR3 is 14 amino acids long. The junction had 10 bases not matched to a gene; V was cut back by 5 bases and J by 7 bases. The CDR3, as DNA: TGCAGTGCTCCCCCTAAGACAGGGGGCGTTGGCTACACCTTC. Translating it yields CSAPPKTGGVGYTF.

This clonotype has a single count. V gene TRBV6-5 combines with J gene TRBJ2-1; 9 bases line up with TRBD2. This CDR3 has 16 residues. Germline CDR1 MNHEY, CDR2 SVGAGI. V shed 8 bases and J 1 base; nucleotides not matched to a gene: 9. CDR3 sequence (DNA): TGTGCCAGCGGGGCGGGGGGGCCTTATTCCTACAATGAGCAGTTCTTC. This gives the protein CASGAGGPYSYNEQFF.

The chain couples TRBV5-1 to TRBJ2-1; 10 bases are shared with TRBD2. Germline loops: CDR1 SGHRS, CDR2 YFSETQ. This CDR3 is built from 16 residues. The V segment lost 3 bases and the J segment 7 bases; nucleotides outside the gene matches: 10. Written as DNA, the CDR3 is TGCGCCAGCAGCTGGGGAGCGGGGGGGCCGGAGAATGAGCAGTTCTTC. It codes for CASSWGAGGPENEQFF.

This rearrangement joins TRBV18 to TRBJ2-1, with D possibly being TRBD2 (7 bases). The CDR3 runs 16 residues. The germline CDR1 and CDR2 sequences are KGHSH and LQKENI. Trimming removed 0 bases from V and 8 bases from J, with 17 bases in between. As DNA, the CDR3 is TGTGCCAGCTCACCACCGGGGGGGCAGGTGTCTGATGAGCAGTTCTTC. It yields the protein CASSPPGGQVSDEQFF.

This clonotype has a handful of counts. The gene calls are TRBV5-8 and TRBJ2-5, with TRBD2 identical over 7 bases. This CDR3 has 16 amino acids. With 6 bases clipped from V and 2 bases from J, the junction kept 13 bases outside the gene matches. In germline, CDR1 is SGHTS, CDR2 YDEGEE. CDR3 in DNA: TGTGCCAGCATCCCGGTGGCGGGAGAGCAACAAGAGACCCAGTACTTC. Protein sequence: CASIPVAGEQQETQYF.

The chain recombines TRBV6-5 with TRBJ2-3; TRBD2 matches 7 bases. There are 17 residues in the CDR3. Losses at the gene ends were 0 bases for V and 1 base for J; bases not matched to a gene: 7. In germline, CDR1 is MNHEY, CDR2 SVGAGI. CDR3: CASSYSWASGRTDTQYF. CDR3 DNA sequence: TGTGCCAGCAGTTACTCGTGGGCTAGCGGTCGCACAGATACGCAGTATTTT.

This clonotype was counted a few times. CDR3 in amino acids: CASSPRSQGSGDTQYF. The CDR3 bases are TGTGCCAGCTCACCACGGTCACAGGGGTCTGGAGATACGCAGTATTTT. The J gene is TRBJ2-3, the V gene TRBV18; 7 bases are shared with TRBD1. The V segment lost 1 base and the J segment 5 bases; nucleotides outside the gene matches: 9. This CDR3 comprises 16 residues. Germline values: CDR1 KGHSH, CDR2 LQKENI.

The J gene is TRBJ1-1, the V gene TRBV5-6; 8 positions agree with TRBD1. Trimming cost V 3 bases and J 5 bases; bases outside gene matches: 12. Germline-derived CDR1 and CDR2 are SGHDT and YYEEEE. The length of the CDR3 is 16 residues. CDR3 sequence: CASSSLSGRGRTEAFF. The CDR3 DNA follows: TGTGCCAGCAGCTCCTTGTCGGGCAGGGGGCGGACTGAAGCTTTCTTT.

A few counts support this clonotype. The chain employs TRBV2 and TRBJ1-1, with TRBD1 as a possible D gene (5 bases). The CDR3 spans 14 residues. Looked up from germline, CDR1 is SNHLY and CDR2 is FYNNEI. Trimming left V 3 bases short and J 1 base short, with 9 bases between. CDR3 in amino acids: CASSDGAGNTEAFF. The CDR3 DNA sequence: TGTGCCAGCAGTGATGGGGCGGGGAACACTGAAGCTTTCTTT.

A few counts support this clonotype. The chain joins TRBV3-1 to TRBJ2-3; 9 bases fit TRBD2. The CDR3 consists of 15 residues. Germline loops: CDR1 LGHDT, CDR2 YNNKEL (reference sequence). V trimming: 6 bases; J trimming: 5 bases; junction bases outside the gene matches: 9. CDR3 nucleotides: TGTGCCAGCAGGTTGCGGGGGGGATCAGTAGATACGCAGTATTTT. This sequence encodes CASRLRGGSVDTQYF.

This clonotype appeared once. The chain uses TRBV7-2 and TRBJ2-7; D is unresolved. The J call may not be correct, given that the DNA end is closer to TRBJ2-5. This CDR3 is 15 amino acids long. Per germline, CDR1 SGHTA and CDR2 FQGNSA. The CDR3 protein is CASSLFGGVSETQYF. The CDR3 DNA is TGTGCCAGCAGCTTATTCGGTGGGGTCTCGGAGACCCAGTACTTC.

In regard to this clonotype: The junction departs from the called germline gene at one end, perhaps through a read error. The V gene is TRBV4-2, the J gene TRBJ2-5; D uncertain. CDR3 length equals 13 residues. Germline CDR1 LGHNA, CDR2 YNFKEQ. The CDR3 loop is CTSSQVKLETQYF. The CDR3 DNA is TGTACCAGCAGCCAAGTAAAGTTGGAGACCCAGTACTTC.

This clonotype turned up a few times. At one of its ends the junction is not consistent with the germline gene, which may arise from a read error. The V gene is TRBV4-1, the J gene TRBJ1-5, with TRBD1 as a possible D gene (5 bases). This CDR3 contains 15 residues. Germline CDR1 and CDR2: MGHRA and YSYEKL. CDR3 in amino acids: CAGSQVGQGLRPQHF. As DNA, the CDR3 is TGCGCCGGCAGCCAAGTAGGGCAGGGACTTCGGCCCCAGCATTTT.

This clonotype was counted at least ten times. V gene TRBV7-2 combines with J gene TRBJ1-1, with unresolved D. Trimming pared 1 base from V and 6 bases from J, leaving 9 bases between. Germline V gives CDR1 SGHTA, CDR2 FQGNSA. The CDR3 is 13 residues long. CDR3 DNA sequence: TGTGCCAGCAGCTTAGTCCAGATCTCTGAAGCTTTCTTT. Translating it yields CASSLVQISEAFF.

This clonotype has just a few counts. The genes are TRBV29-1 and TRBJ1-2; 7 bases align to TRBD1. The trim removed 7 bases at V and 4 bases at J, leaving 3 bases unmatched. Germline CDR1 and CDR2: SQVTM and ANQGSEA. CDR3 length: 11 amino acids. The CDR3 is CSGDSSYGYTF. The CDR3 nucleotides read TGCAGCGGGGACAGTTCCTATGGCTACACCTTC.

V and J are TRBV20-1 and TRBJ2-7; D is possibly TRBD2 (5 bases). V was trimmed by 7 bases and J by 1 base, leaving 20 bases between them. Germline V gene lookup returns CDR1 DFQATT and CDR2 SNEGSKA (reference sequence). The CDR3 totals 15 residues. CDR3 protein: CSVPLENKRSYEQYF. In DNA form, the CDR3 reads TGCAGTGTCCCACTAGAGAATAAGCGGTCCTACGAGCAGTACTTC.